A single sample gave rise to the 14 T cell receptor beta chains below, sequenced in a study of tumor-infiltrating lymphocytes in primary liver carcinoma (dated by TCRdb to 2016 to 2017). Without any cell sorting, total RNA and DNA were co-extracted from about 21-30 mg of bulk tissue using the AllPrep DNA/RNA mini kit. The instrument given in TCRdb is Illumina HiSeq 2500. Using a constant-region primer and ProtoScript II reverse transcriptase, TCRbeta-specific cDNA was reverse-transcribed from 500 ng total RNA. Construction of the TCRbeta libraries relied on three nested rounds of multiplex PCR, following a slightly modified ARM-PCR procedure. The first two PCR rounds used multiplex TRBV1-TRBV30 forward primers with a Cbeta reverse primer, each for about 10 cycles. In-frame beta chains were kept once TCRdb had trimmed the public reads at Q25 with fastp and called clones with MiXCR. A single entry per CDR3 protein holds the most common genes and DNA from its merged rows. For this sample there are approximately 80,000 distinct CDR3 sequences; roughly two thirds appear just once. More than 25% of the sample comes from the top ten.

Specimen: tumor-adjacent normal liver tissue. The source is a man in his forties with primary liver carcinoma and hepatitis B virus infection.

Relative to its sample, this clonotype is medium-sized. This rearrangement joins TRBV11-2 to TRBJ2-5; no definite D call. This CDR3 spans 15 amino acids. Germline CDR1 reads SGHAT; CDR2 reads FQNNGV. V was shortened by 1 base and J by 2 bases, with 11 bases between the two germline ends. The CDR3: CASSLGTGSQETQYF. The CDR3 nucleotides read TGTGCCAGCAGCTTAGGAACGGGCAGTCAAGAGACCCAGTACTTC.

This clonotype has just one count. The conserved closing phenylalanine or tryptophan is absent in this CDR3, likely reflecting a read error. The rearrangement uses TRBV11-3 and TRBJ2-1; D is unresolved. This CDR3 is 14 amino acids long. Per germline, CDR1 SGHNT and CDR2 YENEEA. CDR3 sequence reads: CTSSLGVSNNEQFS. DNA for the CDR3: TGTACCAGCAGCTTAGGCGTCTCGAACAATGAGCAGTTCTCC.

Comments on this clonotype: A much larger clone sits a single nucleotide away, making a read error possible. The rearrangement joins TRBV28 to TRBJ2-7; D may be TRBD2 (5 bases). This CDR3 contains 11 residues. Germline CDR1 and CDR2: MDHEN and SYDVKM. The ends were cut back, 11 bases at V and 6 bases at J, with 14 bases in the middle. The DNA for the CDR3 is TGTGCCGGGAGTGCCCCGGTCGAGCAGTACTTC. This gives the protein CAGSAPVEQYF. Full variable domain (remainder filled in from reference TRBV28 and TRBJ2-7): DVKVTQSSRYLVKRTGEKVFLECVQDMDHENMFWYRQDPGLGLRLIYFSYDVKMKEKGDIPEGYSVSREKKERFSLILESASTNQTSMYLCAGSAPVEQYFGPGTRLTVT.

This CDR3 is CSAVRDAQETQYF. The CDR3 nucleotides are TGCAGCGCTGTAAGGGATGCGCAAGAGACCCAGTACTTC. The V call is TRBV29-1, the J call TRBJ2-5, with D unclear. The germline V gene encodes CDR1 SQVTM and CDR2 ANQGSEA. Deletions cut 7 bases from V and 2 bases from J, with 14 bases between. The CDR3 sequence is 13 residues long. The full variable domain, its missing parts supplied by reference TRBV29-1 and TRBJ2-5, is SAVISQKPSRDICQRGTSLTIQCQVDSQVTMMFWYRQQPGQSLTLIATANQGSEATYESGFVIDKFPISRPNLTFSTLTVSNMSPEDSSIYLCSAVRDAQETQYFGPGTRLLVL.

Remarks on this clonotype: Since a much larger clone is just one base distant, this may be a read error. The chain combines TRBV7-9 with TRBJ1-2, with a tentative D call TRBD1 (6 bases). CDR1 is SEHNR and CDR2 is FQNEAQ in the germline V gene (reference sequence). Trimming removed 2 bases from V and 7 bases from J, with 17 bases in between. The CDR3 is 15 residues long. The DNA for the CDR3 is TGTGCCAGCAGCTTACCCCTCAAAGGGGGTGGTGGCTACACCTTC. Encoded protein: CASSLPLKGGGGYTF.

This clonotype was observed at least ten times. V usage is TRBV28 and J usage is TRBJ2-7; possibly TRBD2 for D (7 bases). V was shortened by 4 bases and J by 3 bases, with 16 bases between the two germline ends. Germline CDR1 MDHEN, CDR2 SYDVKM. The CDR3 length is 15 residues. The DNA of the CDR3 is TGTGCCAGCAGTTCTCACGTGGGGGGGCACTACGAGCAGTACTTC. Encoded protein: CASSSHVGGHYEQYF. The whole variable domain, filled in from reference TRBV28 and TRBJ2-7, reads DVKVTQSSRYLVKRTGEKVFLECVQDMDHENMFWYRQDPGLGLRLIYFSYDVKMKEKGDIPEGYSVSREKKERFSLILESASTNQTSMYLCASSSHVGGHYEQYFGPGTRLTVT.

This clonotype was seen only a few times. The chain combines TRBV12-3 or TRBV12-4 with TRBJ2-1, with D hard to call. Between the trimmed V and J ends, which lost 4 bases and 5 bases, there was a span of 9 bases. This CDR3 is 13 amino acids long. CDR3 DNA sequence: TGTGCCAGCAGTTATGACGAAGACAATGAGCAGTTCTTC. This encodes CASSYDEDNEQFF.

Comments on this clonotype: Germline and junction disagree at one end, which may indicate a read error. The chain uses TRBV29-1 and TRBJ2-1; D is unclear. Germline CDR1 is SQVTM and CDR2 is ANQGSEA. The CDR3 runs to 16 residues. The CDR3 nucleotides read TGCAGCGTCGCCACGCATCGCCCCTGGTCCCGTCAAGAGCGGTTCTTC. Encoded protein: CSVATHRPWSRQERFF.

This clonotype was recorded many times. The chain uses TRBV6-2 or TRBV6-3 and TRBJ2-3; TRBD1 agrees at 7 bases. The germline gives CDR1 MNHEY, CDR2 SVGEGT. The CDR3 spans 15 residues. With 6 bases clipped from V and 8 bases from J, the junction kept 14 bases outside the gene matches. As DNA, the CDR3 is TGTGCCAGCAGCCTAGAGGGACAGCCCCGAGGTACGCAGTATTTT. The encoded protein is CASSLEGQPRGTQYF.

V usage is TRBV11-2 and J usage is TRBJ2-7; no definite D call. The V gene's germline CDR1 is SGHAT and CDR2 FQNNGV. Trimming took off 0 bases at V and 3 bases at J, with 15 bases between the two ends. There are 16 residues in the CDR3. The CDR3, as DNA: TGTGCCAGCAGCTTAGACTTGGCACCAAAACTCTACGAGCAGTACTTC. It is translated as CASSLDLAPKLYEQYF.

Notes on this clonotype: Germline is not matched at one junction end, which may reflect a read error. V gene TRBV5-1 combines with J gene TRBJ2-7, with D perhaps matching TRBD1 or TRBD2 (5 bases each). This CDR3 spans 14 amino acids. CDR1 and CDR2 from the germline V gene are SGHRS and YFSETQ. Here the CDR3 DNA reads TGCGTCAGCAGCTTGGGGGACCACTCCTGCGAGCAGTACTTC. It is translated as CVSSLGDHSCEQYF.

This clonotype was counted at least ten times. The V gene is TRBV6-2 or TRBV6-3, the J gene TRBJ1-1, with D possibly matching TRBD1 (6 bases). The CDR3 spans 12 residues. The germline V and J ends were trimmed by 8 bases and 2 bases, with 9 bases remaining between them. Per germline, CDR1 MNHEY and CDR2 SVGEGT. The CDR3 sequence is CASGTRNTEAFF. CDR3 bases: TGTGCCAGCGGGACACGTAACACTGAAGCTTTCTTT.

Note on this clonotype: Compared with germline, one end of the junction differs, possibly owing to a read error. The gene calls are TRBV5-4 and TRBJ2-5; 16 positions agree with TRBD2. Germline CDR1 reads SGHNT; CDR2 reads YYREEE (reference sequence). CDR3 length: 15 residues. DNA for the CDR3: TGTGCCAGCGGCTTGGGACTAGCGGGAGGGGAGACCCAGTACTTC. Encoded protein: CASGLGLAGGETQYF.

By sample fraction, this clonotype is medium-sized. DNA of the CDR3: TGCAGCGCCATGACATCTGGGACCGGCACTCCCTACGAGCAGTACTTC. As protein: CSAMTSGTGTPYEQYF. The chain couples TRBV29-1 to TRBJ2-7; D assignment may be TRBD1 or TRBD2 (5 bases each). The V gene lost 7 bases and the J gene lost 2 bases, with 24 bases spanning the gap. Germline V gives CDR1 SQVTM, CDR2 ANQGSEA. CDR3 length: 16 residues.